A selection of T cell receptor beta chains follows, all from one sample in a study of CD8+ T cells in alopecia areata. The assay was immunoSEQ multiplex PCR, and TCRdb's table has in-frame clones only and misses some. The table includes more than 200,000 clones, less than 45% detected once. The sample was CD4+ T cells sorted from blood, taken around week 37, from a patient treated with tofacitinib. These TCRs come from a human donor with alopecia areata. Both conserved end residues are part of each CDR3. The D gene is left open where the match is weak. For some rows the clone size is stated as once, few or many, or as a class when expanded; others skip it.

>TRBJ1-1|TRBV7-9|.|.
CASSLARGQLSTEAFF
TGTGCCAGCAGCTTAGCCCGGGGGCAATTGAGCACTGAAGCTTTCTTT
>TRBJ2-1|TRBV6-5|TRBD2|.
CASRRLAGYNEQFF
TGTGCCAGCAGACGACTAGCGGGTTACAATGAGCAGTTCTTC
>TRBJ2-5|TRBV18|TRBD2|few
CASSLQRGDRETQYF
TGTGCCAGCTCACTTCAGCGGGGGGATCGAGAGACCCAGTACTTC
>TRBJ2-7|TRBV30|TRBD2|.
CAWSVRGGSTYEQYF
TGTGCCTGGAGTGTACGGGGCGGGAGCACCTACGAGCAGTACTTC
>TRBJ2-1|TRBV29-1|.|few
CSLRDFHEQFF
TGCAGCTTGCGGGACTTTCATGAGCAGTTCTTC
>TRBJ2-5|TRBV5-4|TRBD2|few
CASSFGGRSETQYF
TGTGCCAGCAGCTTCGGCGGGAGGAGCGAGACCCAGTACTTC
>TRBJ2-6|TRBV5-1|.|.
CASSGANVLTF
TGCGCCAGTTCTGGGGCCAACGTCCTGACTTTC
>TRBJ2-1|TRBV5-1|.|.
CASSFTGDPSGYNEQFF
TGCGCCAGCAGCTTTACTGGCGATCCTTCGGGGTACAATGAGCAGTTCTTC
>TRBJ1-1|TRBV30|.|.
CAWSPRTDTEAFF
TGTGCCTGGAGCCCTCGGACAGACACTGAAGCTTTCTTT
>TRBJ1-5|TRBV30|.|once
CAWSGSVNQPQHF
TGTGCCTGGAGTGGGTCTGTCAATCAGCCCCAGCATTTT
>TRBJ2-1|TRBV7-2|.|few
CASSSGDYAYNEQFF
TGTGCCAGCAGCTCCGGAGACTACGCCTACAATGAGCAGTTCTTC
>TRBJ1-1|TRBV29-1|TRBD1|.
CSVAWDRVNTEAFF
TGCAGCGTCGCCTGGGACAGGGTCAACACTGAAGCTTTCTTT
>TRBJ1-1|TRBV5-4|TRBD1|.
CASSLGQGPMNTEAFF
TGTGCCAGCAGCTTGGGACAGGGCCCTATGAACACTGAAGCTTTCTTT
>TRBJ2-7|TRBV7-9|TRBD1|few
CASSIGTGRIHEQYF
TGTGCCAGCAGCATCGGGACAGGGAGGATCCACGAGCAGTACTTC
>TRBJ2-3|TRBV28|.|.
CASRGATRFTDTQYF
TGTGCCAGCAGAGGGGCCACTAGATTCACAGATACGCAGTATTTT
>TRBJ2-4|TRBV5-1|.|few
CASSLLDGLAKNIQYF
TGCGCCAGCAGCTTACTAGACGGACTAGCCAAAAACATTCAGTACTTC
>TRBJ1-1|TRBV19|.|few
CASSIGGGSVNTEAFF
TGTGCCAGTAGTATAGGTGGAGGATCGGTGAACACTGAAGCTTTCTTT
>TRBJ2-6|TRBV6-5|.|.
CASGEGYSGANVLTF
TGTGCCAGCGGGGAAGGGTATTCTGGGGCCAACGTCCTGACTTTC
>TRBJ1-2|TRBV6-5|.|.
CASSYSNGNYGYTF
TGTGCCAGCAGTTACTCGAATGGTAACTATGGCTACACCTTC
>TRBJ1-2|TRBV6-1|.|.
CASSERWDGYTF
TGTGCCAGCAGTGAAAGGTGGGACGGCTACACCTTC
>TRBJ2-6|TRBV15|.|few
CATSRDLTGANVLTF
TGTGCCACCAGCAGAGATCTTACTGGGGCCAACGTCCTGACTTTC
>TRBJ2-5|TRBV5-4|TRBD2|.
CASTKGLAGQETQYF
TGTGCCAGCACCAAAGGACTAGCGGGACAAGAGACCCAGTACTTC
>TRBJ2-1|TRBV19|TRBD2|many
CASSPGFSSGRSNEQFF
TGTGCCAGTAGTCCCGGATTTTCTAGCGGGAGAAGCAATGAGCAGTTCTTC
>TRBJ2-3|TRBV15|.|.
CATSRDGQLLDTQYF
TGTGCCACCAGCAGAGACGGACAGCTCCTAGATACGCAGTATTTT
>TRBJ2-5|TRBV6-1|.|.
CASSEGPAVETQYF
TGTGCCAGCAGTGAAGGCCCAGCAGTTGAGACCCAGTACTTC
>TRBJ1-2|TRBV19|TRBD1|.
CASSMNRGNYGYTF
TGTGCCAGTAGTATGAACAGGGGGAACTATGGCTACACCTTC
>TRBJ2-3|TRBV2|TRBD1|.
CASSPGQGRTDTQYF
TGTGCCAGCAGTCCTGGACAGGGGAGGACAGATACGCAGTATTTT
>TRBJ2-7|TRBV4-1|.|.
CASSQPGSYEQYF
TGCGCCAGCAGCCAACCTGGTTCTTACGAGCAGTACTTC
>TRBJ2-3|TRBV29-1|.|.
CSGTTGLPDTQYF
TGCAGCGGGACCACAGGGCTGCCAGATACGCAGTATTTT
>TRBJ2-7|TRBV15|TRBD1|.
CAPTGAYEQYF
TGTGCCCCGACAGGGGCCTACGAGCAGTACTTC
>TRBJ2-1|TRBV5-1|TRBD2|.
CASSSGTSEYNEQFF
TGCGCCAGCAGCTCCGGGACTAGCGAGTACAATGAGCAGTTCTTC
>TRBJ2-1|TRBV18|.|few
CASSPPSYNEQFF
TGTGCCAGCTCACCACCCAGTTACAATGAGCAGTTCTTC
>TRBJ1-2|TRBV6-5|TRBD1|few
CASKGQGTYGYTF
TGTGCCAGCAAGGGACAGGGAACCTATGGCTACACCTTC
>TRBJ2-7|TRBV6-5|.|.
CASSYRAPGYEQYF
TGTGCCAGCAGTTACAGAGCTCCAGGGTACGAGCAGTACTTC
>TRBJ1-1|TRBV13|.|many
CASSFGQTMNTEAFF
TGTGCCAGCAGCTTCGGGCAGACCATGAACACTGAAGCTTTCTTT
>TRBJ2-3|TRBV29-1|.|few
CSVEAETDTQYF
TGCAGCGTAGAAGCGGAGACAGATACGCAGTATTTT
>TRBJ2-7|TRBV7-8|.|.
CASSLTGSPYEQYF
TGTGCCAGCAGCTTGACAGGTTCGCCCTACGAGCAGTACTTC
>TRBJ2-5|TRBV6-1|.|.
CASIRRPNQETQYF
TGTGCCAGCATACGACGTCCGAACCAAGAGACCCAGTACTTC
>TRBJ2-7|TRBV10-3|TRBD2|.
CAIKRAGGSYEQYF
TGTGCCATCAAGAGAGCGGGAGGCTCCTACGAGCAGTACTTC
>TRBJ2-2|TRBV30|.|few
CAWSVDHNTGELFF
TGTGCCTGGAGTGTGGACCATAACACCGGGGAGCTGTTTTTT
>TRBJ2-1|TRBV5-6|TRBD2|few
CASSLEVTSGINEQFF
TGTGCCAGCAGCTTGGAGGTGACTAGCGGAATCAATGAGCAGTTCTTC
>TRBJ2-7|TRBV6-5|.|.
CASMWTRSSYEQYF
TGTGCCAGCATGTGGACAAGGAGCTCCTACGAGCAGTACTTC
>TRBJ1-5|TRBV30|.|.
CAWATSGGSNQPQHF
TGTGCCTGGGCTACAAGCGGGGGTAGCAATCAGCCCCAGCATTTT
>TRBJ1-5|TRBV30|.|few
CAWSGGYSNQPQHF
TGTGCCTGGAGTGGAGGATATAGCAATCAGCCCCAGCATTTT
>TRBJ1-1|TRBV2|.|once
CASSRSGAANTEAFF
TGTGCCAGCAGTCGCTCGGGGGCCGCGAACACTGAAGCTTTCTTT
>TRBJ2-1|TRBV28|TRBD1|many
CASSFWTGWVLF
TGTGCCAGCAGTTTCTGGACAGGGTGGGTTCTCTTC
>TRBJ2-7|TRBV2|TRBD2|.
CASSEGLAGIGEQYF
TGTGCCAGCAGTGAAGGACTAGCGGGAATCGGCGAGCAGTACTTC
>TRBJ2-1|TRBV19|.|few
CASSISRGSGGEQFF
TGTGCCAGTAGTATCAGTCGGGGATCTGGGGGTGAGCAGTTCTTC